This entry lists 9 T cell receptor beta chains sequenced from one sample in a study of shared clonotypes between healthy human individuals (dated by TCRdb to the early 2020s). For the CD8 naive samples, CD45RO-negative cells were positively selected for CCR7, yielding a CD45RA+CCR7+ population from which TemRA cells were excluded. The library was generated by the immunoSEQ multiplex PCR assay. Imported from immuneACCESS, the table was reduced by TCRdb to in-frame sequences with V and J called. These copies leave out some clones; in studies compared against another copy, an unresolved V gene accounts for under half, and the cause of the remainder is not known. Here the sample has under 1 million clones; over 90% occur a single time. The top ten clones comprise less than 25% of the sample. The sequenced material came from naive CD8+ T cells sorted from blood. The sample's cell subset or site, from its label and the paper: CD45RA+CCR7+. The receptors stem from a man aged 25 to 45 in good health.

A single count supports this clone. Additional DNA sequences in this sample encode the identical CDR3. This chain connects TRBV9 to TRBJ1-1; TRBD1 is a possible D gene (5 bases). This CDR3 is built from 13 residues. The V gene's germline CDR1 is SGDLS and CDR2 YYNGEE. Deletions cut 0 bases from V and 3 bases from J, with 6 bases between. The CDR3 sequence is CASSVGGHTEAFF. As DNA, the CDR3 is TGTGCCAGCAGCGTAGGGGGCCACACTGAAGCTTTCTTT.

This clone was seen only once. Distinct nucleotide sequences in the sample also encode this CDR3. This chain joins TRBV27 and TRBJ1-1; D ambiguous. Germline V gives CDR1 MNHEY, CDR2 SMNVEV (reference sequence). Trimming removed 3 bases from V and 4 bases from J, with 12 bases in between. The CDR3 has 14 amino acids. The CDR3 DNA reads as TGTGCCAGCAGTTTCGTCGGACCGGGCACTGAAGCTTTCTTT. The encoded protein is CASSFVGPGTEAFF.

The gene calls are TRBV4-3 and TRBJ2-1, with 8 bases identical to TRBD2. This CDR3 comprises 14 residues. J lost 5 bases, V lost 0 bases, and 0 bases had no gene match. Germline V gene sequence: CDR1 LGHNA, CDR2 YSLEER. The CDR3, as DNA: TGCGCCAGCAGCCAAGAACTAGCGGACAATGAGCAGTTCTTC. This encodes CASSQELADNEQFF.

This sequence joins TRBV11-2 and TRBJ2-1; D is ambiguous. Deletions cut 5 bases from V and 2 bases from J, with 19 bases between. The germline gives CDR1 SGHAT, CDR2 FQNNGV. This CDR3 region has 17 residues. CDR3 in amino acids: CASSPPRAAITYNEQFF. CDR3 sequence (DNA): TGTGCCAGCAGCCCCCCGCGAGCAGCAATAACCTACAATGAGCAGTTCTTC. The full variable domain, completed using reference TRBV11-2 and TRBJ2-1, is EAGVAQSPRYKIIEKRQSVAFWCNPISGHATLYWYQQILGQGPKLLIQFQNNGVVDDSQLPKDRFSAERLKGVDSTLKIQPAKLEDSAVYLCASSPPRAAITYNEQFFGPGTRLTVL.

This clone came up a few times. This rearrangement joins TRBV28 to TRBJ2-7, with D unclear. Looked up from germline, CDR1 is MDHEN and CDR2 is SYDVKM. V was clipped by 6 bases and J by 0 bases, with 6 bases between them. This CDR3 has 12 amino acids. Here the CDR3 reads CASRGVSYEQYF. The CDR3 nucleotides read TGTGCCAGCAGGGGCGTCTCCTACGAGCAGTACTTC.

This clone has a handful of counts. The CDR3 here is CASSLWTGTGSDTQYF. CDR3 bases: TGTGCCAGCAGCCTCTGGACCGGGACAGGGTCAGATACGCAGTATTTT. This chain uses TRBV7-3 with TRBJ2-3, with TRBD1 matching over 9 bases. The CDR3 has 16 amino acids. With 5 bases clipped from V and 4 bases from J, the junction kept 10 bases outside the gene matches. Germline values: CDR1 SGHTA, CDR2 FQGTGA.

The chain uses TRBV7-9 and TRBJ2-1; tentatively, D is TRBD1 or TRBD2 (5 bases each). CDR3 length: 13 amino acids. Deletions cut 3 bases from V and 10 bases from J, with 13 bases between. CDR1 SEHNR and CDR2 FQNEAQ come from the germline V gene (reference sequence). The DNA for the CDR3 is TGTGCCAGCAGCTTCTTAGCGCAGGGCGAGCAGTTCTTC. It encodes CASSFLAQGEQFF.

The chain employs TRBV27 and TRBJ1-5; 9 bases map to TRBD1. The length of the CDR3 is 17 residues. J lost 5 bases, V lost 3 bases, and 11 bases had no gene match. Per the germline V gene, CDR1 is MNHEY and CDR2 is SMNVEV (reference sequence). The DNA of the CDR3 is TGTGCCAGCAGTTTTATTGGGGGACAGGGTTGGGATCAGCCCCAGCATTTT. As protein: CASSFIGGQGWDQPQHF.

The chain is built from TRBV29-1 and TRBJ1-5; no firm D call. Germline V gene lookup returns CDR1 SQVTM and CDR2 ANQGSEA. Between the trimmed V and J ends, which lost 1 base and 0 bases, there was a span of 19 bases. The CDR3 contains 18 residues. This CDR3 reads CSVEALFDGDYSNQPQHF. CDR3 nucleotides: TGCAGCGTTGAAGCTTTATTTGACGGAGATTATAGCAATCAGCCCCAGCATTTT.